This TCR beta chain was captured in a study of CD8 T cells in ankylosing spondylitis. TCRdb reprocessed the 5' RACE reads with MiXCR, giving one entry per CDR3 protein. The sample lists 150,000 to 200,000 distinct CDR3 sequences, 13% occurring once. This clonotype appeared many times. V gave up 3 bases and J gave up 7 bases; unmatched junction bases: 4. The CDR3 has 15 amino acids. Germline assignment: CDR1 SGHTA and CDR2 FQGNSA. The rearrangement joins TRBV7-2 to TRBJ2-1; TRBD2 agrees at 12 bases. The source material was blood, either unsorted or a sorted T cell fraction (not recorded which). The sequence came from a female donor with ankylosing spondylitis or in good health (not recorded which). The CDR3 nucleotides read TGTGCCAGCAGCTTCCTGACTAGCGGGAGTAATGAGCAGTTCTTC. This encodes CASSFLTSGSNEQFF.